This TCR beta chain was observed in a study of CD8 T cells in Susac syndrome. CDR1 and CDR2 (germline): PRHDT, FYEKMQ (reference sequence). The CDR3 runs 14 residues. V gave up 5 bases and J gave up 9 bases, with 17 bases separating them. The sample holds one count of this clonotype. cDNA came from around 0.5 to 1 ug RNA primed by random hexamers. TCRdb independently ran MiXCR on the immunoSEQ multiplex PCR reads; one entry per CDR3 protein. The repertoire holds approximately 170,000 distinct CDR3 sequences, with around 94% as singletons. The receptor was derived from a human donor with multiple sclerosis. The chain uses TRBV13 and TRBJ2-4, with TRBD2 as a possible D gene (5 bases). The sequenced sample was CD4+ T cells from PBMCs. The CDR3, as DNA: TGTGCCAGCAGCCCCAGTGGGGTTGGGAGCATTCAGTACTTC. Translation: CASSPSGVGSIQYF. The full variable domain, with the rest looked up from reference TRBV13 and TRBJ2-4, is AAGVIQSPRHLIKEKRETATLKCYPIPRHDTVYWYQQGPGQDPQFLISFYEKMQSDKGSIPDRFSAQQFSDYHSELNMSSLELGDSALYFCASSPSGVGSIQYFGAGTRLSVL.